This T cell receptor (beta chain) is drawn from a study of T-cell reconstitution after alpha-beta-depleted transplantation in children. The germline V gene encodes CDR1 MNHEY and CDR2 SMNVEV (reference sequence). The V segment lost 6 bases and the J segment 3 bases; nucleotides outside the gene matches: 9. The length of the CDR3 is 15 residues. It was with unique molecular identifiers that the TCRbeta library was prepared. TCRdb called the PCR reads again in MiXCR, with one record for every CDR3 protein. The sample has 120,000 or so distinct CDR3 sequences; 10% are singletons. The source of this sequence is a human donor who donated a stem cell graft to a child with acute lymphoblastic leukemia. This rearrangement joins TRBV27 to TRBJ2-7; TRBD1 matches at 9 bases. The input for sequencing was PBMCs from the stem cell graft donor, taken from the stem cell graft. DNA for the CDR3: TGTGCCAGCAGCATTATGGGGACAGGGAACTACGAGCAGTACTTC. Protein product: CASSIMGTGNYEQYF.